Detailed here is one T cell receptor (beta chain). This sample was included in a study of cytomegalovirus exposure and HLA in healthy donors. PCR involved 60 Vbeta and 13 Jbeta primers. Profiled with immunoSEQ multiplex PCR; TCRdb holds only in-frame clones, not every one. This repertoire shows 200,000 or so clones, just over 75% found once; its top ten account for 0.6% to 0.7%. Germline assignment: CDR1 SGHVS and CDR2 FQNEAQ. Trimming stripped 5 bases from V and 7 bases from J, with 21 bases between. The CDR3 contains 15 residues. This chain links TRBV7-8 with TRBJ2-7; maybe TRBD2 (7 bases). Specimen: PBMCs. This TCR came from a man between 18 and 29 years old in good health and CMV-seronegative. For the CDR3, the DNA is TGTGCCAGCAGCCCATGGAGCGGGACATTGGGGGAGCAGTACTTC. Amino acid sequence: CASSPWSGTLGEQYF. Supplemented by reference TRBV7-8 and TRBJ2-7, the full variable domain reads GAGVSQSPRYKVAKRGQDVALRCDPISGHVSLFWYQQALGQGPEFLTYFQNEAQLDKSGLPSDRFFAERPEGSVSTLKIQRTQQEDSAVYLCASSPWSGTLGEQYFGPGTRLTVT.